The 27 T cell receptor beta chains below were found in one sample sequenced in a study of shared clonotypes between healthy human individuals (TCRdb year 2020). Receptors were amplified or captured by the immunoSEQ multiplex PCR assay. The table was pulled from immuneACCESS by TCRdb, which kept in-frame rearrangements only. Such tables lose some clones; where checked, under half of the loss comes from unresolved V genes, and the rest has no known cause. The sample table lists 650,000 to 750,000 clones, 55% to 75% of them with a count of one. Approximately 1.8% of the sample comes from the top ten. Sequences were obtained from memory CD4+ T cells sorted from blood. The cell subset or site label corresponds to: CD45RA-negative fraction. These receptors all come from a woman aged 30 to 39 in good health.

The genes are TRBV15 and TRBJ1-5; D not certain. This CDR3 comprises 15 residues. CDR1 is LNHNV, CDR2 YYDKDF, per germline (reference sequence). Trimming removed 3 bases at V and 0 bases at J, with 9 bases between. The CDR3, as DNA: TGTGCCACCAGCAGTATGCAGTATAGCAATCAGCCCCAGCATTTT. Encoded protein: CATSSMQYSNQPQHF.

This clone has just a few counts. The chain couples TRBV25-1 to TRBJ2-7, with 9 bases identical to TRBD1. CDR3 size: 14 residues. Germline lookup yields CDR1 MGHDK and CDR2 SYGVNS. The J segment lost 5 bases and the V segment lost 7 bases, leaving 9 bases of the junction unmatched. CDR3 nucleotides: TGTGCCAGCACTACAGGGGGCGCGGTCCACGAGCAGTACTTC. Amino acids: CASTTGGAVHEQYF.

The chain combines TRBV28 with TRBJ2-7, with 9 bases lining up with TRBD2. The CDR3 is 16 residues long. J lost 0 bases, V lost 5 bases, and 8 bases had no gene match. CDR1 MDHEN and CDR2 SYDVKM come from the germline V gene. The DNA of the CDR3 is TGTGCCAGCAGTCCCTCTAGCGGGATCCTCTCCTACGAGCAGTACTTC. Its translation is CASSPSSGILSYEQYF.

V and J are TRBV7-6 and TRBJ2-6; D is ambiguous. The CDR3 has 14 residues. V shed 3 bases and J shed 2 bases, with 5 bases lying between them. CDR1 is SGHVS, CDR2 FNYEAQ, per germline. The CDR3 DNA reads TGTGCCAGCAGCTTGGATGCTGGGGCCAACGTCCTGACTTTC. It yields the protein CASSLDAGANVLTF.

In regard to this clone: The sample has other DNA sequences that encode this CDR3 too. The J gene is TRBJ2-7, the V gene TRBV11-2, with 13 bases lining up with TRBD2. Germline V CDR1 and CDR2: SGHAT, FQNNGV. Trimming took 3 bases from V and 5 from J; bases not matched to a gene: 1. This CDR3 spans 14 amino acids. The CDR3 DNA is TGTGCCAGCAGCTTGACTAGCGGGAGGCACGAGCAGTACTTC. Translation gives CASSLTSGRHEQYF.

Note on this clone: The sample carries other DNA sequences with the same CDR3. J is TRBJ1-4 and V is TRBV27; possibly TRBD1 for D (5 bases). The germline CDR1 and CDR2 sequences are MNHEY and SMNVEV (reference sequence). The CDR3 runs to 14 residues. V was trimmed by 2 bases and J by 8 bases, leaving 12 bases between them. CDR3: CASSLRGLGEKLFF. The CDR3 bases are TGTGCCAGCAGTTTAAGGGGTCTCGGCGAAAAACTGTTTTTT. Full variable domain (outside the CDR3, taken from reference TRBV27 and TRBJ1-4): EAQVTQNPRYLITVTGKKLTVTCSQNMNHEYMSWYRQDPGLGLRQIYYSMNVEVTDKGDVPEGYKVSRKEKRNFPLILESPSPNQTSLYFCASSLRGLGEKLFFGSGTQLSVL.

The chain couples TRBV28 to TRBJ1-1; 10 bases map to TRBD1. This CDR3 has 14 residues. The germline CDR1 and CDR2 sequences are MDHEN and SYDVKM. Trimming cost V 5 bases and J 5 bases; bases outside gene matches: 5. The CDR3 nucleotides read TGTGCCAGCAGTACCGACAGGGGGCGAACTGAAGCTTTCTTT. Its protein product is CASSTDRGRTEAFF.

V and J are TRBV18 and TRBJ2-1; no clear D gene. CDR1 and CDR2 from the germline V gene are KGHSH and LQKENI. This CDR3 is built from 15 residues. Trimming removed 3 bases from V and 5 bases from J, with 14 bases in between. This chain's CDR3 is CASSPRNTKNNEQFF. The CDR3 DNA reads TGTGCCAGCTCACCTCGGAATACTAAAAACAATGAGCAGTTCTTC. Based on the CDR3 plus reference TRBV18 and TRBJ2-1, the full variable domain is NAGVMQNPRHLVRRRGQEARLRCSPMKGHSHVYWYRQLPEEGLKFMVYLQKENIIDESGMPKERFSAEFPKEGPSILRIQQVVRGDSAAYFCASSPRNTKNNEQFFGPGTRLTVL.

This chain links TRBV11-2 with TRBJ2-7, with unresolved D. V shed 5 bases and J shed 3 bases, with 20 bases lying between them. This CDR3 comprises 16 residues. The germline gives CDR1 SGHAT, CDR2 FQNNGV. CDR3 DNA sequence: TGTGCCAGCAGCCCTTATTTCGCGGAGACTCACTACGAGCAGTACTTC. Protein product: CASSPYFAETHYEQYF.

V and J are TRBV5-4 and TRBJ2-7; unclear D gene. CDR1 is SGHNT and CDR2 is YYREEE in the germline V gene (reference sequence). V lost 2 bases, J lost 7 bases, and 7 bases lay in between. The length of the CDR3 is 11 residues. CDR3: CASSFGLEQYF. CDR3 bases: TGTGCCAGCAGCTTTGGGTTAGAGCAGTACTTC. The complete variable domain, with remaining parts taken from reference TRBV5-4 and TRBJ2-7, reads ETGVTQSPTHLIKTRGQQVTLRCSSQSGHNTVSWYQQALGQGPQFIFQYYREEENGRGNFPPRFSGLQFPNYSSELNVNALELDDSALYLCASSFGLEQYFGPGTRLTVT.

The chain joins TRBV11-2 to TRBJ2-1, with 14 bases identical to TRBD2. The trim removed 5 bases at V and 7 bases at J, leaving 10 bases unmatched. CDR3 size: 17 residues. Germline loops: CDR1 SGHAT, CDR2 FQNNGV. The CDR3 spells CASSPGTSGSSANEQFF. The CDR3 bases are TGTGCCAGCAGCCCCGGGACTAGCGGGAGCTCGGCTAATGAGCAGTTCTTC. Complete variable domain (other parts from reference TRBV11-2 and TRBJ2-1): EAGVAQSPRYKIIEKRQSVAFWCNPISGHATLYWYQQILGQGPKLLIQFQNNGVVDDSQLPKDRFSAERLKGVDSTLKIQPAKLEDSAVYLCASSPGTSGSSANEQFFGPGTRLTVL.

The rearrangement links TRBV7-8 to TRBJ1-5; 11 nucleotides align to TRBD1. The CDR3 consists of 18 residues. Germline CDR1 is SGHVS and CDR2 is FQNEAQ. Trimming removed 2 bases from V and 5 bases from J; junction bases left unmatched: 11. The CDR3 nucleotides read TGTGCCAGCAGCTTACGGTTGCTCCGGGACAGGGGGGATCAGCCCCAGCATTTT. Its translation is CASSLRLLRDRGDQPQHF.

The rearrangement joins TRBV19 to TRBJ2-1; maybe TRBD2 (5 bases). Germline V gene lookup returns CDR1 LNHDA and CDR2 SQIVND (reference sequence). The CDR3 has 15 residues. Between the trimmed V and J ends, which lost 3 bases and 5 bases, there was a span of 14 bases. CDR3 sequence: CASSISLLADNEQFF. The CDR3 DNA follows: TGTGCCAGTAGTATCTCCCTGCTAGCCGACAATGAGCAGTTCTTC.

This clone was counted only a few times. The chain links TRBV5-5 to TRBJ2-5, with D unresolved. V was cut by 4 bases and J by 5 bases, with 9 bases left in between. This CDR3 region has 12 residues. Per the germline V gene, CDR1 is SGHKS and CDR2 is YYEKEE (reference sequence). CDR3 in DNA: TGTGCCAGCAGCCGGAGTGGTGAGACCCAGTACTTC. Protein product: CASSRSGETQYF.

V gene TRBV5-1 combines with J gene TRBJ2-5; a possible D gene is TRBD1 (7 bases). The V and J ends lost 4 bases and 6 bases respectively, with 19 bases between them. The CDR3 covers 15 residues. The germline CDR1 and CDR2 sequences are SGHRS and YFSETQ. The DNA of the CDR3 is TGCGCCAGCAGCCCAAACCTCAGGGGGGAAAAGACCCAGTACTTC. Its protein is CASSPNLRGEKTQYF.

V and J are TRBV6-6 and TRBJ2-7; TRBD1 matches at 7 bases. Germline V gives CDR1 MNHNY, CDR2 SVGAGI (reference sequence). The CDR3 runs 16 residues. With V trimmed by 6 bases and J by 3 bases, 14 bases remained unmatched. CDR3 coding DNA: TGTGCCAGCAGCTCAAACCGACAGGGCACAGGCTACGAGCAGTACTTC. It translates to CASSSNRQGTGYEQYF.

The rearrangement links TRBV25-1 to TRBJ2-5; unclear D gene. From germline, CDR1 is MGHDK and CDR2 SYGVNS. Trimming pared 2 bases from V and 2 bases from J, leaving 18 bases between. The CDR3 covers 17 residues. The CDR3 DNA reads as TGTGCCAGCAGTGAACTCCCGCCCGCCGGGTTACAAGAGACCCAGTACTTC. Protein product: CASSELPPAGLQETQYF.

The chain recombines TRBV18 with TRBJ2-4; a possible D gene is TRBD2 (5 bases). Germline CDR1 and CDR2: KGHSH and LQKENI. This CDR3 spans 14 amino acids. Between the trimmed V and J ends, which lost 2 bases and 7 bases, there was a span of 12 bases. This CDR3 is CASSPERARNIQYF. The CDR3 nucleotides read TGTGCCAGCTCACCAGAGAGGGCGCGGAACATTCAGTACTTC.

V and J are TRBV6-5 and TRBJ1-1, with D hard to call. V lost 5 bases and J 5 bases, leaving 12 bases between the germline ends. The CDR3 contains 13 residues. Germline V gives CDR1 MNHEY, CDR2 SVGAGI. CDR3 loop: CASSRQERTEAFF. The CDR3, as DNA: TGTGCCAGCAGTCGCCAGGAGCGAACTGAAGCTTTCTTT.

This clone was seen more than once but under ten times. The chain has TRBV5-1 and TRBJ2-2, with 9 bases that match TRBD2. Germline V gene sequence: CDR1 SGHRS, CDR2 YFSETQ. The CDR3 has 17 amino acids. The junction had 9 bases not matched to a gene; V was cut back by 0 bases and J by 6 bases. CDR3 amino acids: CASSLGVAGALAGELFF. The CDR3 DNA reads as TGCGCCAGCAGCTTGGGGGTAGCGGGAGCTCTCGCCGGGGAGCTGTTTTTT.

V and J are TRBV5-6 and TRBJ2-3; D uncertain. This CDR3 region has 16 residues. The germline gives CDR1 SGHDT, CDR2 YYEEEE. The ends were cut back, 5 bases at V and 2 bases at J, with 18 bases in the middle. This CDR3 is CASRSQAVQFTDTQYF. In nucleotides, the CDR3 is TGTGCCAGCAGGTCGCAGGCGGTTCAATTCACAGATACGCAGTATTTT.

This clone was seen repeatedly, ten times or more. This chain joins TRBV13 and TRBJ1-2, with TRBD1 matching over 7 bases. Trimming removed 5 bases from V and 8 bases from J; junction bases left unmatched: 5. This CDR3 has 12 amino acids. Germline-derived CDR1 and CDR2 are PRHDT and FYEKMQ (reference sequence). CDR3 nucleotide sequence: TGTGCCAGCAGCCCACAGGGGCGCGGCTACACCTTC. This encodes CASSPQGRGYTF.

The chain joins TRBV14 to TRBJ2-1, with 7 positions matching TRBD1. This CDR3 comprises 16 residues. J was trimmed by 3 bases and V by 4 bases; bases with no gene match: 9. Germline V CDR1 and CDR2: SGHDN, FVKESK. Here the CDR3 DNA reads TGTGCCAGCAGCCGGAGGACAGGCTTTAGCTACAATGAGCAGTTCTTC. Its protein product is CASSRRTGFSYNEQFF. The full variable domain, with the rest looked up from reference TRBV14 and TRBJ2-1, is EAGVTQFPSHSVIEKGQTVTLRCDPISGHDNLYWYRRVMGKEIKFLLHFVKESKQDESGMPNNRFLAERTGGTYSTLKVQPAELEDSGVYFCASSRRTGFSYNEQFFGPGTRLTVL.

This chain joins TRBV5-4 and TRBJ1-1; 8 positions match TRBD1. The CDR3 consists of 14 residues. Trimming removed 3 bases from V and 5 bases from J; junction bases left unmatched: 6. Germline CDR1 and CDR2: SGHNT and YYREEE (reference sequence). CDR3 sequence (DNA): TGTGCCAGCAGCTACCAGGGGGCCCGGACTGAAGCTTTCTTT. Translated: CASSYQGARTEAFF.

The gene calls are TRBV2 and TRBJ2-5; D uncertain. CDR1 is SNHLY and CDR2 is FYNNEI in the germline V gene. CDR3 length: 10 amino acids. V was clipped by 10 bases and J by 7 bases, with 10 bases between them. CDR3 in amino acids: CAIRWGTQYF. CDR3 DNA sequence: TGTGCCATCCGATGGGGGACCCAGTACTTC.

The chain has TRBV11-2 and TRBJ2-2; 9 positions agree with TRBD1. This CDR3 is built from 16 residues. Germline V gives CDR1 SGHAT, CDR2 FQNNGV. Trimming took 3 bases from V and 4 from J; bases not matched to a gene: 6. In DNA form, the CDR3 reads TGTGCCAGCAGCTTCCGGGAGACAGGGGGCACCGGGGAGCTGTTTTTT. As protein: CASSFRETGGTGELFF.

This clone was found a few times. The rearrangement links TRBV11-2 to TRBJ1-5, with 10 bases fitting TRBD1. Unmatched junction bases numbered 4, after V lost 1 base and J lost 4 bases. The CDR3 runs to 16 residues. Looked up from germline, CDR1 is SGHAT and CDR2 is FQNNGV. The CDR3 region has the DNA TGTGCCAGCAGCTTAGGACAGGGGGCACGTAATCAGCCCCAGCATTTT. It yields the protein CASSLGQGARNQPQHF.